This T cell receptor beta chain was identified in a study of blood T cells in healthy people across ages. Germline loops: CDR1 SGHRS, CDR2 YFSETQ. The CDR3 covers 14 residues. A J-beta primer mix and a sample-barcoded 5' primer were used in a second PCR of about 6 to 12 cycles. TCRdb reanalysed the 5' RACE reads using MiXCR and keeps one entry per CDR3 protein. The table has some 1,800,000 distinct CDR3 sequences, 39% seen once. As concerns this clonotype: One end of the junction is discordant with germline, which a read error may explain.

This clonotype originated in a human donor in good health. The rearrangement uses TRBV5-1 and TRBJ1-2; 7 bases are a match to TRBD1. Sequenced sample: blood. CDR3 sequence: CASSLGDSSYGYTF. The CDR3 region has the DNA TGTGCCAGCAGCTTAGGGGACAGCAGCTATGGCTACACCTTC. Full variable domain (remainder filled in from reference TRBV5-1 and TRBJ1-2): KAGVTQTPRYLIKTRGQQVTLSCSPISGHRSVSWYQQTPGQGLQFLFEYFSETQRNKGNFPGRFSGRQFSNSRSEMNVSTLELGDSALYLCASSLGDSSYGYTFGSGTRLTVV.